This T cell receptor (beta chain) is from a study of shared clonotypes between healthy human individuals. Study results and caveats: In general, naive subsets displayed greater estimated richness than memory subsets did. Investigators collected only blood, and repertoires in tissues likely differ.

The method was immunoSEQ multiplex PCR; TCRdb's version includes in-frame clones alone and lacks a portion of them. The sample includes about 640,000 clones, roughly 70% of them seen just once. As for this clone: Its specificity is unknown.

V shed 4 bases and J 2 bases; nucleotides not matched to a gene: 5. The CDR3 extends over 14 amino acids. Germline V CDR1 and CDR2: LNHDA, SQIVND (reference sequence). Those who donated, Caucasian adults without exception, all lived in Nashville, Tennessee. The specimen sequenced was memory CD4+ T cells sorted from blood. Specified subset: CD45RA-negative fraction. The chain combines TRBV19 with TRBJ2-7; 7 nucleotides align to TRBD1. The receptor's source is a young woman in good health. The CDR3 protein is CASSTRQGAYEQYF. The CDR3 DNA follows: TGTGCCAGTAGTACCAGACAGGGTGCCTACGAGCAGTACTTC.